A selection of T cell receptor beta chains follows, all from one sample in a study of response to subunit inactivated influenza vaccine. From the RT-PCR reads, TCRdb called clonotypes with MiXCR, one entry per CDR3 protein. Of about 240,000 distinct CDR3 sequences in the sample, about 12% were seen once. The sequencing here drew on non-naive T cells sorted from PBMCs, taken 14 to 15 days before vaccination. The origin of the receptors is a man in his fifties or sixties who received an inactivated influenza vaccine. Each CDR3 is given with its conserved first and last residue. The order of the fields is V gene, D gene, J gene, clone size, CDR3 length, CDR3 protein, CDR3 DNA. The D gene is left open where the match is weak. Clone size is not always given. Where it is, it says once, few, many or a class for expanded clones.

TRBV7-8	TRBD1	TRBJ2-3	once	15	CASSPGTVSTDTQYF	TGTGCCAGCAGCCCCGGGACAGTCAGCACAGATACGCAGTATTTT
TRBV10-3	.	TRBJ1-1	.	12	CAISPFGTEAFF	TGTGCCATCAGCCCCTTCGGGACTGAAGCTTTCTTT
TRBV7-9	TRBD1	TRBJ2-3	once	17	CASSYPLRGRRTDTQYF	TGTGCCAGCAGCTACCCGCTCAGGGGGCGTCGCACAGATACGCAGTATTTT
TRBV29-1	TRBD1	TRBJ2-3	few	13	CSIRQGGADTQYF	TGCAGCATTCGACAGGGCGGTGCTGATACGCAGTATTTT
TRBV4-2	.	TRBJ2-3	.	13	CASSQDELDTQYF	TGTGCCAGCAGCCAAGATGAGTTAGATACGCAGTATTTT
TRBV6-1	.	TRBJ1-2	many	12	CASSEGSLGYTF	TGTGCCAGCAGTGAAGGTAGTTTAGGCTACACCTTC
TRBV5-5	.	TRBJ2-7	few	15	CASSLASGVSYEQYF	TGTGCCAGCAGCTTGGCCTCGGGGGTCTCCTACGAGCAGTACTTC
TRBV28	.	TRBJ1-4	few	11	CASKFQEKLFF	TGTGCCAGCAAATTCCAGGAAAAACTGTTTTTT
TRBV19	TRBD1	TRBJ2-2	.	14	CASRTQGAVGELFF	TGTGCCAGTAGGACACAGGGGGCGGTCGGGGAGCTGTTTTTT
TRBV5-1	TRBD2	TRBJ2-5	.	14	CASSSRGGQETQYF	TGCGCCAGCAGCTCGCGGGGGGGACAAGAGACCCAGTACTTC
TRBV4-3	.	TRBJ1-2	few	15	CASSQEVGQGRGYTF	TGCGCCAGCAGCCAAGAGGTGGGGCAGGGACGTGGCTACACCTTC
TRBV20-1	.	TRBJ1-4	.	13	CSAGGTVNEKLFF	TGCAGTGCTGGGGGCACAGTTAATGAAAAACTGTTTTTT
TRBV10-3	TRBD1	TRBJ1-1	few	14	CAIGTGTGNTEAFF	TGTGCCATCGGAACCGGGACAGGGAACACTGAAGCTTTCTTT
TRBV7-8	.	TRBJ1-1	.	15	CASSLEFRGSTEAFF	TGTGCCAGCAGCTTAGAGTTTAGGGGGAGCACTGAAGCTTTCTTT
TRBV28	TRBD2	TRBJ2-7	many	14	CASKLRDYSYEQYF	TGTGCCAGCAAGCTCCGGGACTATTCCTACGAGCAGTACTTC
TRBV20-1	.	TRBJ2-2	few	12	CSAGENTGELFF	TGCAGTGCTGGGGAGAACACCGGGGAGCTGTTTTTT
TRBV11-1	TRBD2	TRBJ2-7	.	18	CASSLPPGLAGVGDEQYF	TGTGCCAGCAGCTTACCACCGGGACTAGCGGGAGTGGGGGACGAGCAGTACTTC
TRBV20-1	TRBD2	TRBJ2-1	many	15	CSAPRTSGSAGEQFF	TGCAGTGCTCCTCGGACTAGCGGGAGCGCAGGTGAGCAGTTCTTC
TRBV2	TRBD1	TRBJ2-7	few	15	CASSVGDRSSYEQYF	TGTGCCAGCAGTGTTGGGGACAGGAGCTCCTACGAGCAGTACTTC
TRBV3-1	.	TRBJ2-2	.	17	CASSQVWQALYTGELFF	TGTGCCAGCAGCCAAGTTTGGCAGGCCCTCTACACCGGGGAGCTGTTTTTT
TRBV3-1	TRBD2	TRBJ2-3	.	18	CAICSPGLAEKSTDTQYF	TGTGCCATCTGTTCTCCCGGACTAGCGGAAAAATCCACAGATACGCAGTATTTT
TRBV7-2	TRBD2	TRBJ2-3	many	16	CASSLLAGGITDTQYF	TGTGCCAGCAGCCTCCTAGCGGGAGGAATCACAGATACGCAGTATTTT
TRBV27	TRBD1	TRBJ2-7	many	15	CASSEQGRTYYEQYF	TGTGCCAGCAGTGAACAGGGGCGTACCTACTACGAGCAGTACTTC
TRBV29-1	TRBD2	TRBJ2-3	.	14	CSVGRGTTTDTQYF	TGCAGCGTTGGGAGAGGGACTACCACAGATACGCAGTATTTT
TRBV20-1	.	TRBJ2-2	.	16	CSAREIGGGAAGELFF	TGCAGTGCTAGAGAAATTGGAGGGGGGGCTGCCGGGGAGCTGTTTTTT
TRBV2	.	TRBJ2-7	few	15	CASSVGGGNSYEQYF	TGTGCCAGCAGTGTGGGAGGAGGTAACTCCTACGAGCAGTACTTC
TRBV14	.	TRBJ1-6	few	14	CASSPRLIDSPLHF	TGTGCCAGCAGCCCTCGCCTTATCGATTCACCCCTCCACTTT
TRBV5-1	TRBD1	TRBJ1-2	many	16	CASRPGGARGERGYTF	TGCGCCAGCCGCCCAGGGGGGGCGCGTGGTGAACGTGGCTACACCTTC
TRBV11-2	.	TRBJ2-1	.	13	CASNPGRYNEQFF	TGTGCCAGCAACCCCGGGCGCTACAATGAGCAGTTCTTC
TRBV28	.	TRBJ1-1	many	14	CASSLGVMGREAFF	TGTGCCAGCAGTTTAGGTGTGATGGGGCGCGAAGCTTTCTTT
TRBV20-1	.	TRBJ1-2	many	15	CSARERTESNYGYTF	TGCAGTGCTAGAGAACGGACCGAGTCAAACTATGGCTACACCTTC
TRBV14	.	TRBJ1-2	many	14	CASSSLGGNYGYTF	TGTGCCAGCAGTTCCCTTGGGGGCAACTATGGCTACACCTTC
TRBV6-5	.	TRBJ1-5	.	15	CASSSQAGGNQPQHF	TGTGCCAGCAGTTCTCAGGCCGGGGGCAATCAGCCCCAGCATTTT
TRBV19	.	TRBJ2-3	.	15	CASSMVLLSTDTQYF	TGTGCCAGTAGTATGGTGCTCCTCAGCACAGATACGCAGTATTTT
TRBV28	TRBD1	TRBJ1-6	once	14	CASLAGTGFSPLHF	TGTGCCAGCCTCGCCGGGACAGGTTTTTCACCCCTCCACTTT
TRBV12-3/TRBV12-4	.	TRBJ2-7	.	14	CASSTTGGSYEQYF	TGTGCCAGCAGCACCACCGGCGGCTCCTACGAGCAGTACTTC
TRBV15	.	TRBJ2-7	.	15	CATSRSRTEGGEQYF	TGTGCCACCAGCAGATCACGTACCGAGGGGGGGGAGCAGTACTTC